A single sample gave rise to the 22 T cell receptor beta chains below, sequenced in a study of blood T cell repertoires in COVID-19. Sequenced by immunoSEQ multiplex PCR; TCRdb stores in-frame clones only, minus some. Of approximately 100,000 clones listed, approximately 89% are singletons. Sequenced sample: peripheral blood. The receptor source for this set is an elderly woman in a cohort sampled during active COVID-19.

This chain joins TRBV2 and TRBJ2-1; 7 nucleotides agree with TRBD1. Germline V gives CDR1 SNHLY, CDR2 FYNNEI. The CDR3 runs to 13 residues. V dropped 6 bases and J dropped 4; count of bases not matched to a gene: 3. Written as DNA, the CDR3 is TGTGCCAGCAGCTTACAGGGGTACAATGAGCAGTTCTTC. This codes for CASSLQGYNEQFF.

This clone was counted once. The chain links TRBV28 to TRBJ2-3; 7 bases align to TRBD2. V was clipped by 7 bases and J by 4 bases; unmatched bases: 8. CDR1 and CDR2 (germline): MDHEN, SYDVKM. The CDR3 extends over 14 amino acids. The CDR3 nucleotides are TGTGCCAGCACCAAGGGGACTAATGCAGATACGCAGTATTTT. Protein product: CASTKGTNADTQYF.

This chain uses TRBV29-1 with TRBJ2-7, with a possible D match to TRBD1 (6 bases). The CDR3 contains 12 residues. CDR1 SQVTM and CDR2 ANQGSEA come from the germline V gene. V was cut by 4 bases and J by 6 bases, with 13 bases left in between. CDR3 coding DNA: TGCAGCGTTGGGACAGCTGCTAGCGAGCAGTACTTC. Translation: CSVGTAASEQYF.

The chain recombines TRBV4-1 with TRBJ2-5; no clear D. V lost 3 bases and J lost 7, with 12 bases in between. This CDR3 spans 13 amino acids. The germline V gene has CDR1 MGHRA and CDR2 YSYEKL. For the CDR3, the DNA is TGCGCCAGCAGCCAGTCTACCCTAGGGACCCAGTACTTC. It translates to CASSQSTLGTQYF.

The chain has TRBV28 and TRBJ1-2; TRBD1 is a possible D gene (6 bases). Germline-derived CDR1 and CDR2 are MDHEN and SYDVKM. CDR3 length: 13 residues. The V end lost 3 bases, the J end lost 8 bases, and 13 bases lay between the germline ends. The CDR3 coding sequence is TGTGCCAGCAGTTTCCCCGGGACAAGAGGCTACACCTTC. As protein: CASSFPGTRGYTF.

This clone was detected only once. V and J are TRBV3-1 (or the pseudogene TRBV3-2) and TRBJ1-4; TRBD1 is a possible D gene (6 bases). V was cut by 4 bases and J by 0 bases, with 9 bases left in between. Germline V CDR1 and CDR2: LGHDT, YNNKEL (reference sequence). The CDR3 sequence is 15 residues long. CDR3 in amino acids: CASSPRQATNEKLFF. The DNA of the CDR3 is TGTGCCAGCAGCCCCAGACAGGCAACTAATGAAAAACTGTTTTTT.

V usage is TRBV19 and J usage is TRBJ1-2; 8 bases agree with TRBD1. V was pared by 0 bases and J by 10 bases, with 13 bases of the junction left unmatched. Germline assignment: CDR1 LNHDA and CDR2 SQIVND (reference sequence). The CDR3 runs to 16 residues. CDR3 residues: CASSIDPRAGGMIYTF. In DNA form, the CDR3 reads TGTGCCAGTAGTATAGACCCCCGGGCAGGGGGCATGATCTACACCTTC. The complete variable domain, with remaining parts taken from reference TRBV19 and TRBJ1-2, reads DGGITQSPKYLFRKEGQNVTLSCEQNLNHDAMYWYRQDPGQGLRLIYYSQIVNDFQKGDIAEGYSVSREKKESFPLTVTSAQKNPTAFYLCASSIDPRAGGMIYTFGSGTRLTVV.

This clone came up once. V usage is TRBV5-6 and J usage is TRBJ1-2; the D is unclear. V dropped 0 bases and J dropped 4 bases, with 13 bases sitting between them. The CDR3 runs 15 residues. CDR1 is SGHDT, CDR2 YYEEEE, per germline. This CDR3 is CASSLDSRGTYGYTF. For the CDR3, the DNA is TGTGCCAGCAGCTTGGATTCTCGGGGTACCTATGGCTACACCTTC.

In this sample, this clone turned up once. The J gene is TRBJ2-7, the V gene TRBV21-1; no check of the table's D call, TRBD1, against the DNA was made. TRBV21-1 is listed as a pseudogene. This CDR3 spans 15 amino acids. The CDR3 nucleotides read TGTGCCAGCAGCCGAGGGGACAGGATCCTCCACGAGCAGTACTTC. Protein sequence: CASSRGDRILHEQYF.

The chain employs TRBV4-2 and TRBJ2-6, with 8 bases lining up with TRBD1. J was trimmed by 2 bases and V by 0 bases; bases with no gene match: 6. Germline loops: CDR1 LGHNA, CDR2 YNFKEQ. The CDR3 totals 18 residues. In DNA form, the CDR3 reads TGTGCCAGCAGCCAAGATCTGGCAGGGGGCGCTGGGGCCAACGTCCTGACTTTC. Protein product: CASSQDLAGGAGANVLTF.

The chain employs TRBV4-2 and TRBJ1-2; D gene uncertain. CDR3 size: 13 residues. Between the trimmed V and J ends, which lost 4 bases and 4 bases, there was a span of 10 bases. CDR1 is LGHNA and CDR2 is YNFKEQ in the germline V gene. In DNA form, the CDR3 reads TGTGCCAGCAGCCTCGAGGATAGCTATGGCTACACCTTC. Protein: CASSLEDSYGYTF.

The chain employs TRBV10-3 and TRBJ1-2, with 7 positions matching TRBD1. Germline V lookup: CDR1 ENHRY, CDR2 SYGVKD. J gave up 6 bases and V 2 bases, and 9 bases lay outside the gene matches. The CDR3 extends over 15 amino acids. The CDR3 nucleotides read TGTGCCATCAGTGAGCGCCAAGGGGGCGGGCATGGCTACACCTTC. Amino acids: CAISERQGGGHGYTF.

The J gene is TRBJ1-5, the V gene TRBV18, with no clear D. Trimming left V 1 base short and J 4 bases short, with 8 bases between. In germline, CDR1 is KGHSH, CDR2 LQKENI. CDR3 length: 14 residues. The CDR3 nucleotides read TGTGCCAGCTCACCACGGAGGGTTAATCAGCCCCAGCATTTT. This gives the protein CASSPRRVNQPQHF.

This clone occurred once. CDR3 protein: CSVYGQGLGSTDTQYF. The CDR3 DNA reads TGCAGCGTCTACGGACAGGGTTTAGGTTCGACAGATACGCAGTATTTT. J is TRBJ2-3 and V is TRBV29-1, with 8 bases that match TRBD1. There are 16 residues in the CDR3. Germline V CDR1 and CDR2: SQVTM, ANQGSEA. V lost 6 bases, J lost 3 bases, and 14 bases stayed unmatched.

V is TRBV11-2 and J is TRBJ2-1, with 14 bases lining up with TRBD2. The germline CDR1 and CDR2 sequences are SGHAT and FQNNGV. The CDR3 is made up of 19 amino acids. V lost 0 bases and J lost 8; bases outside the gene matches: 12. CDR3 sequence: CASSLDRGLAGVMSDEQFF. CDR3 DNA: TGTGCCAGCAGCTTAGATCGGGGACTAGCGGGAGTTATGTCAGATGAGCAGTTCTTC. The entire variable domain, with the rest obtained from reference TRBV11-2 and TRBJ2-1, is as follows: EAGVAQSPRYKIIEKRQSVAFWCNPISGHATLYWYQQILGQGPKLLIQFQNNGVVDDSQLPKDRFSAERLKGVDSTLKIQPAKLEDSAVYLCASSLDRGLAGVMSDEQFFGPGTRLTVL.

The chain links TRBV30 to TRBJ1-1; perhaps TRBD1 as D (5 bases). Trimming took 2 bases from V and 8 from J, leaving 21 bases between them. CDR1 is GTSNPN and CDR2 is SVGIG in the germline V gene (reference sequence). The CDR3 is 15 amino acids. The CDR3 DNA follows: TGTGCCTGGAGTAGGGCAGGGTTAAAAAAGGGGGAAGCTTTCTTT. Encoded protein: CAWSRAGLKKGEAFF.

V gene TRBV5-8 combines with J gene TRBJ2-3, with D maybe TRBD2 (6 bases). Trimming shortened V by 7 bases and J by 2 bases, and 17 bases separated the two germline ends. Germline V gene lookup returns CDR1 SGHTS and CDR2 YDEGEE. The CDR3 has 15 amino acids. CDR3 region: CASGPGLAATDTQYF. CDR3 in DNA: TGTGCCAGCGGGCCCGGATTAGCGGCCACAGATACGCAGTATTTT.

The V call is TRBV2, the J call TRBJ1-1; D remains unclear. From germline, CDR1 is SNHLY and CDR2 FYNNEI. Trimming pared 4 bases from V and 0 bases from J, leaving 18 bases between. The CDR3 spans 17 residues. The CDR3, as DNA: TGTGCCAGCAGTGGCGCCCCCGGGAAAGTTATGAACACTGAAGCTTTCTTT. Amino acid sequence: CASSGAPGKVMNTEAFF.

A word on this clone: This specimen includes other DNA sequences encoding the same CDR3. This chain uses TRBV3-1 (or the pseudogene TRBV3-2) with TRBJ2-7, with D possibly being TRBD1 (5 bases). CDR1 and CDR2 from the germline V gene are LGHDT and YNNKEL (reference sequence). The CDR3 runs 14 residues. The V gene lost 1 base and the J gene lost 2 bases, with 9 bases spanning the gap. The CDR3 sequence: CASSQGQGPYEQYF. The CDR3, as DNA: TGTGCCAGCAGCCAAGGCCAGGGCCCCTACGAGCAGTACTTC.

This chain joins TRBV27 and TRBJ2-5, with TRBD2 matching 10 bases. J lost 7 bases, V lost 2 bases, and 4 bases had no gene match. CDR3 length: 14 amino acids. Germline V gene lookup returns CDR1 MNHEY and CDR2 SMNVEV (reference sequence). This chain's CDR3 is CASSLGASGGTQYF. Written as DNA, the CDR3 is TGTGCCAGCAGTTTAGGTGCTAGCGGGGGGACCCAGTACTTC.

The V and J genes are TRBV6-6 and TRBJ1-5, with 9 bases identical to TRBD1. The CDR3 loop spans 14 amino acids. Germline V gene sequence: CDR1 MNHNY, CDR2 SVGAGI (reference sequence). Unmatched junction bases numbered 2, after V lost 7 bases and J lost 1 base. CDR3 amino acids: CASNDRGSNQPQHF. CDR3 coding DNA: TGTGCCAGCAACGACAGGGGGAGCAATCAGCCCCAGCATTTT.

The chain links TRBV18 to TRBJ1-1, with D unresolved. CDR1 KGHSH and CDR2 LQKENI come from the germline V gene. The CDR3 consists of 14 residues. Trimming stripped 6 bases from V and 2 bases from J, with 13 bases between. The CDR3 coding sequence is TGTGCCAGCTCCGGCAGACAAACCAACACTGAAGCTTTCTTT. Translation: CASSGRQTNTEAFF.